This T cell receptor (beta chain) emerged from a study of CXCR3-negative and CXCR3-positive naive CD8 T cells. Study overall: Summed over all libraries, TRB reads came to about 130 million, with about 1.5 +/- 0.3 million per library. General study findings and limits: The level of CXCR3 expression partially decreased after cryopreservation; the majority of assays used fresh PBMCs.

Via 5' RACE with UMI labels, TRB cDNA libraries were prepared. TCRdb processed the 5' RACE reads again and assigns one entry to each CDR3 protein, with no DNA. The record lists some 56,000 distinct CDR3 sequences, of which the ten most abundant hold around 20%. Of note for this clonotype: What it recognizes is unknown.

This CDR3 spans 14 amino acids. In germline, CDR1 is SQVTM, CDR2 ANQGSEA. Triplicate sorts, around 300,000 cells apiece, were made for each CD8+ T cell subset. The material sequenced was memory CD8+ T cells from blood. The clonotype originates from a human donor in good health. Some clones in this sample may be carry-over from other donors' samples. The chain couples TRBV29-1 to TRBJ2-3; lacking DNA, the TRBD1 call made by TCRdb goes unchecked. CDR3 loop: CSVVWGRVTDTQYF.